A selection of T cell receptor beta chains follows, all from one sample in a study of blood T cell repertoires in COVID-19. The method was immunoSEQ multiplex PCR; TCRdb's version includes in-frame clones alone and lacks a portion of them. The sample carries hundreds of thousands of clones, around 83% recorded once. The sample consisted of peripheral blood. These receptors came from a woman between 50 and 59 years old with acute or convalescent COVID-19. Each CDR3 is given with its conserved first and last residue. D genes are given only for firm matches. Rows give clone size only sometimes, using once, few, many, or a class for an expanded clone.

j_call | d_call | clone_size | v_call | cdr3_nt | cdr3_aa
TRBJ2-7 | TRBD1 | - | TRBV5-1 | TGCGCCAGCAGCTTAGCGGCCGGGACAGGGGGAGGCGAGCAGTACTTC | CASSLAAGTGGGEQYF
TRBJ2-3 | - | - | TRBV30 | TGTGCCTGTAACCGTCGACAGAGCACAGATACGCAGTATTTT | CACNRRQSTDTQYF
TRBJ2-5 | - | once | TRBV28 | TGTGCCAGCAGTTTTAGGGGGACAGGGACTAGGGACCCGAGATCCCAGTACTTC | CASSFRGTGTRDPRSQYF
TRBJ1-1 | TRBD1 | - | TRBV7-6 | TGTGCCAGCAGCCCGCCGACAGGGCCACTTAACACTGAAGCTTTCTTT | CASSPPTGPLNTEAFF
TRBJ1-5 | TRBD1 | - | TRBV6-6 | TGTGCCAGCACAAACTCACCCCAGGGGGGCAATCAGCCCCAGCATTTT | CASTNSPQGGNQPQHF
TRBJ2-5 | TRBD2 | - | TRBV3-1/TRBV3-2 | TGTGCCAGCAGCCAAGGTAGCGGGGGACAAGAGACCCAGTACTTC | CASSQGSGGQETQYF
TRBJ2-2 | TRBD1 | - | TRBV18 | TGTGCCAGCTCACTCCGACAGGGAGAGGCTACCGGGGAGCTGTTTTTT | CASSLRQGEATGELFF
TRBJ1-5 | TRBD1 | - | TRBV5-6 | TGTGCCAGCAGCCCAGGACAGGGCGGCCAGCCCCAGCATTTT | CASSPGQGGQPQHF
TRBJ1-2 | - | - | TRBV24-1 | TGTGCCACCAGTGATTGGGGGGGCGCGTCAGGAACCGGCTATGGCTACACCTTC | CATSDWGGASGTGYGYTF
TRBJ1-1 | TRBD1 | few | TRBV27 | TGTGCCAGCAGCTCAGGGGGTTCTGAAGCTTTCTTT | CASSSGGSEAFF
TRBJ2-7 | - | once | TRBV3-1/TRBV3-2 | TGTGCCAGCAGCCAAGATCTCTTAGCCTACGAGCAGTACTTC | CASSQDLLAYEQYF
TRBJ1-2 | TRBD1 | - | TRBV3-1/TRBV3-2 | TGTGCCAGCAGCCCCATGGGAAGGGGGCGTGAAGGCTACACCTTC | CASSPMGRGREGYTF
TRBJ2-7 | - | - | TRBV28 | TGTGCCAGTCTGAAAAAAACTTTTAATGCCTACGAGCAGTACTTC | CASLKKTFNAYEQYF
TRBJ2-7 | - | - | TRBV11-2 | TGTGCCAGCAGCCCGCCCGTTAGTCACGAGCAGTACTTC | CASSPPVSHEQYF
TRBJ2-7 | TRBD1 | - | TRBV5-1 | TGCGCCAGCAGCCCCACAGGGGGGACCTACGAGCAGTACTTC | CASSPTGGTYEQYF
TRBJ2-3 | - | - | TRBV2 | TGTGCCAGCAGCGCCGAGTCCGGGGGTCCGCAGTATTTT | CASSAESGGPQYF
TRBJ2-7 | - | once | TRBV7-2 | TGTGCCAGCAGCAAAGATACCGGGAGTCCCTACGAGCAGTACTTC | CASSKDTGSPYEQYF
TRBJ2-1 | - | - | TRBV5-8 | TGTGCCAGCAGCCAGCGGCAGGCTTTTGGGAATGAGCAGTTCTTC | CASSQRQAFGNEQFF
TRBJ2-2 | TRBD1 | - | TRBV6-5 | TGTGCCGGGAGACAGGGTTCGGGCACCGGGGAGCTGTTTTTT | CAGRQGSGTGELFF
TRBJ2-7 | TRBD1 | - | TRBV9 | TGTGCCAGCAGCCCCAGACAGGGCCACTCCTACGAGCAGTACTTC | CASSPRQGHSYEQYF
TRBJ2-1 | - | - | TRBV9 | TGTGCCAGCAGCGTAGCGGGTGAGCAGTTCTTC | CASSVAGEQFF
TRBJ1-6 | TRBD1 | - | TRBV30 | TGTGCCTGGCAGGACAGGGGTAATTCACCCCTCCACTTT | CAWQDRGNSPLHF
TRBJ1-4 | - | - | TRBV5-1 | TGCGCCAGCAGCTTGGGACAGTTTAATGAAAAACTGTTTTTT | CASSLGQFNEKLFF
TRBJ2-3 | - | - | TRBV9 | TGTGCCAGCAGCCCACGAGGGGGTTCTCACACAGATACGCAGTATTTT | CASSPRGGSHTDTQYF
TRBJ2-4 | TRBD1 | - | TRBV3-1/TRBV3-2 | TGTGCCAGCAGCCAAGATGGGACAGGGGGCGGCATTCAGTACTTC | CASSQDGTGGGIQYF
TRBJ2-7 | - | - | TRBV18 | TGTGCCAGCTCACCTCAGGGAGGTGGCAACGAGCAGTACTTC | CASSPQGGGNEQYF
TRBJ2-7 | TRBD1 | - | TRBV2 | TGTGCCAGCAGGGACGGACAGGGGGGAGGTGTGCAGTACTTC | CASRDGQGGGVQYF
TRBJ2-3 | TRBD1 | - | TRBV7-2 | TGTGCCAGCAGCCAATCCGGACAGGGGGCGGGAGATACGCAGTATTTT | CASSQSGQGAGDTQYF
TRBJ1-4 | TRBD1 | - | TRBV5-1 | TGCGCCAGCAGCTCGGGACAGCCAGTCGAAAAACTGTTTTTT | CASSSGQPVEKLFF
TRBJ1-3 | - | few | TRBV2 | TGTGCCAGCGATATCACAGGGCACTCTGGAAACACCATATATTTT | CASDITGHSGNTIYF
TRBJ2-3 | TRBD2 | once | TRBV3-1/TRBV3-2 | TGTGCCAGCAGCCAGCCACGAGCGGGGGGCGGAGATACGCAGTATTTT | CASSQPRAGGGDTQYF
TRBJ1-5 | - | - | TRBV27 | TGTGCCAGCAGTTTAGTACAGGGCGGCAATCAGCCCCAGCATTTT | CASSLVQGGNQPQHF
TRBJ2-1 | - | once | TRBV7-2 | TGTGCCAGCAGCTTAGGGGGGGTCTACAATGAGCAGTTCTTC | CASSLGGVYNEQFF
TRBJ1-2 | TRBD1 | - | TRBV28 | TGTGCCAGCAGTTCCATAACAGGGGGCCTCTATGGCTACACCTTC | CASSSITGGLYGYTF
TRBJ2-3 | - | - | TRBV7-8 | TGTGCCAGCAGCCCCCGACAGATCAGCACAGATACGCAGTATTTT | CASSPRQISTDTQYF
TRBJ1-1 | TRBD1 | - | TRBV27 | TGTGCCAGCAGTACACGACCGGGACAGGGGAAAGACACTGAAGCTTTCTTT | CASSTRPGQGKDTEAFF
TRBJ2-7 | TRBD1 | - | TRBV10-3 | TGTGCCATCAGTAGACAGGGAACCTACGAGCAGTACTTC | CAISRQGTYEQYF
TRBJ1-2 | - | - | TRBV27 | TGTGCCAGCAGTTTAGCGGGGGGGCGGACGAATGGCTACACCTTC | CASSLAGGRTNGYTF
TRBJ1-5 | TRBD1 | - | TRBV19 | TGTGCCACAGGGGGCATCAGTCAGCCCCAGCATTTT | CATGGISQPQHF
TRBJ2-5 | - | - | TRBV7-9 | TGTGCCAGCAGCTACGGGTACCAAGAGACCCAGTACTTC | CASSYGYQETQYF
TRBJ2-1 | TRBD2 | - | TRBV5-4 | TGTGCCAGCAGCGCCGGGACTAGCGGGAGGGCCTTGGATGAGCAGTTCTTC | CASSAGTSGRALDEQFF
TRBJ1-2 | - | few | TRBV4-1 | TGCGCCAGCAGCCACCGGGATGGACTCCTAAGTGATGGCTACACCTTC | CASSHRDGLLSDGYTF
TRBJ1-4 | - | - | TRBV4-1 | TGCGCCAGCAGCCAAGAGGGGAGGCAGGGAGGTGAAAAACTGTTTTTT | CASSQEGRQGGEKLFF
TRBJ2-1 | - | once | TRBV6-5 | TGTGCCAGCCAGATCTACAATGAGCAGTTCTTC | CASQIYNEQFF
TRBJ1-2 | - | few | TRBV3-1/TRBV3-2 | TGTGCCAGCAGCCCTGGGGCGGACTATGGCTACACCTTC | CASSPGADYGYTF
TRBJ2-2 | - | - | TRBV2 | TGTGCCAGCAGGCTGGCCGGGGCCGGGGAGCTGTTTTTT | CASRLAGAGELFF
TRBJ1-2 | TRBD1 | - | TRBV27 | TGTGCCAGCAGTTGGACAGGTCGAAACGGGGGCTACACCTTC | CASSWTGRNGGYTF
TRBJ2-7 | - | - | TRBV7-2 | TGTGCCAGCAGTACTATGAGGGGGTCCTACGAGCAGTACTTC | CASSTMRGSYEQYF